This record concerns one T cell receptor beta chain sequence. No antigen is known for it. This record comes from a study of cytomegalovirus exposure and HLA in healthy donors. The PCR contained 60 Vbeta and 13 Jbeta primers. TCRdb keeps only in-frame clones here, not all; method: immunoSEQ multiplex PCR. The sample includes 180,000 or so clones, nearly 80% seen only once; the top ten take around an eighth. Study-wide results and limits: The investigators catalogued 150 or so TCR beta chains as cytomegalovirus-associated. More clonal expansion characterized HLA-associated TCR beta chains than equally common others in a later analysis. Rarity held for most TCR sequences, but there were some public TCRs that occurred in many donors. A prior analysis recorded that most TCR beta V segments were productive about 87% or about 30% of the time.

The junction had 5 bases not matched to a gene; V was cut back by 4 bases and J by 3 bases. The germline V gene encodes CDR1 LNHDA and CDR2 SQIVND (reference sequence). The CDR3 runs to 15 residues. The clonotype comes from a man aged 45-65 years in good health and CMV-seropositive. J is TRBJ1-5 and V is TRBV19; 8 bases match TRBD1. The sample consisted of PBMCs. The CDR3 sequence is CASSTRTGTNQPQHF. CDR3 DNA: TGTGCCAGTAGTACCCGGACAGGGACCAATCAGCCCCAGCATTTT.